This record concerns one T cell receptor beta chain sequence. V was shortened by 3 bases and J by 4 bases, with 5 bases between the two germline ends. The CDR3 sequence is 12 residues long. CDR1 SGHAT and CDR2 FQDESV come from the germline V gene (reference sequence). This record belongs to a study of CD4+ T cells in melanoma. The table came from immunoSEQ multiplex PCR; TCRdb's copy has only in-frame clones and leaves some out. The top ten clones hold approximately 12% of a sample with some 50,000 clones, roughly nine tenths of them seen once. The rearrangement links TRBV11-1 to TRBJ2-3; the D is unclear. The sample taken for sequencing was peripheral blood. The receptor's source is a human donor with melanoma. CDR3 sequence: CASSFGSDTQYF. For the CDR3, the DNA is TGTGCCAGCAGCTTTGGGTCAGATACGCAGTATTTT.